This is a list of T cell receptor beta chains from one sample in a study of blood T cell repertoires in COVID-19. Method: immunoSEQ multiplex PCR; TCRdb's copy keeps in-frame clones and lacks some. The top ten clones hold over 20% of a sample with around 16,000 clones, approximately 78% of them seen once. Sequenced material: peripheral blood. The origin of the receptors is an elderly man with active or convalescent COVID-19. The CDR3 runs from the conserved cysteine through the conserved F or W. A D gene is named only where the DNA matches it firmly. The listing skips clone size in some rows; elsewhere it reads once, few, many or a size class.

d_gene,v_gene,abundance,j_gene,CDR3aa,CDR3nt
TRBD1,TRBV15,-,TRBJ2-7,CATSRDGTGSSGQYF,TGTGCCACCAGCAGAGATGGGACAGGGAGCTCTGGGCAGTACTTC
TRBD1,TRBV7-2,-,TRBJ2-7,CASSKGQRAYYEQYF,TGTGCCAGCAGCAAGGGACAGAGGGCATACTACGAGCAGTACTTC
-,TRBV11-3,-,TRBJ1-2,CASSLEGEAQGGYTF,TGTGCCAGCAGCTTAGAAGGTGAAGCCCAGGGGGGCTACACCTTC
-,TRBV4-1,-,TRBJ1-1,CASSQRTLALMNTEAFF,TGCGCCAGCAGCCAGCGGACTCTTGCACTAATGAACACTGAAGCTTTCTTT
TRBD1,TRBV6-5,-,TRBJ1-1,CASSFRDRVNTEAFF,TGTGCCAGCAGTTTCCGGGACAGGGTGAACACTGAAGCTTTCTTT
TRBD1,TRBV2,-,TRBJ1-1,CASRGLGNTEAFF,TGTGCCTCCAGGGGGCTTGGGAACACTGAAGCTTTCTTT
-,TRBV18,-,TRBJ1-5,CASSPSMGGGNQPQHF,TGTGCCAGCTCACCATCTATGGGGGGAGGCAATCAGCCCCAGCATTTT
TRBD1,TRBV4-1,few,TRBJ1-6,CASSQEVTGDSPLHF,TGCGCCAGCAGCCAAGAGGTGACAGGGGATTCACCCCTCCACTTT
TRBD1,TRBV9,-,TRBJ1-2,CASSDMTGGAYGYTF,TGTGCCAGCAGCGATATGACAGGGGGCGCCTATGGCTACACCTTC
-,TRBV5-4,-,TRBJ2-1,CASSTDSSYNEQFF,TGTGCCAGCTCCACCGATAGCTCCTACAATGAGCAGTTCTTC
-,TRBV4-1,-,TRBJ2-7,CASSQADRPPFSYEQYF,TGCGCCAGCAGCCAAGCCGACAGGCCCCCTTTCTCCTACGAGCAGTACTTC
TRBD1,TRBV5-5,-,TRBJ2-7,CASSLRQGSLTSYEQYF,TGTGCCAGCAGCCTTCGACAGGGATCACTTACCTCCTACGAGCAGTACTTC
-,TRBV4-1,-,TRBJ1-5,CASSQDEGTNQPQHF,TGCGCCAGCAGCCAAGATGAAGGGACTAATCAGCCCCAGCATTTT
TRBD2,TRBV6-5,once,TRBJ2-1,CASSTSGGRYNEQFF,TGTGCCAGCAGTACTAGCGGGGGACGATACAATGAGCAGTTCTTC
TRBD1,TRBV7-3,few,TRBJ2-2,CASSSRDRHTGELFF,TGTGCCAGCAGCTCCCGGGACAGGCACACCGGGGAGCTGTTTTTT
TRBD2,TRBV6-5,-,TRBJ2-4,CASSYEGTTKNIQYF,TGTGCCAGCAGTTACGAAGGGACTACCAAAAACATTCAGTACTTC
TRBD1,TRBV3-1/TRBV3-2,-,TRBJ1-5,CASSEQGADNQPQHF,TGTGCCAGCAGCGAACAGGGGGCGGACAATCAGCCCCAGCATTTT
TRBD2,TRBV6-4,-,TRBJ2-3,CASSEGLAADTQYF,TGTGCCAGCAGTGAGGGACTAGCGGCAGATACGCAGTATTTT
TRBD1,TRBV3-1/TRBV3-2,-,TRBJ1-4,CASSQVLGTGDEKLFF,TGTGCCAGCAGCCAAGTGTTGGGGACAGGGGATGAAAAACTGTTTTTT
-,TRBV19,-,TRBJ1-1,CASIQGNMNTEAFF,TGTGCCAGTATTCAGGGGAATATGAACACTGAAGCTTTCTTT
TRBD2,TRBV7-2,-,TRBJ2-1,CASSSPGGGPPREQFF,TGTGCCAGCAGCTCTCCGGGGGGGGGCCCTCCGAGGGAGCAGTTCTTC